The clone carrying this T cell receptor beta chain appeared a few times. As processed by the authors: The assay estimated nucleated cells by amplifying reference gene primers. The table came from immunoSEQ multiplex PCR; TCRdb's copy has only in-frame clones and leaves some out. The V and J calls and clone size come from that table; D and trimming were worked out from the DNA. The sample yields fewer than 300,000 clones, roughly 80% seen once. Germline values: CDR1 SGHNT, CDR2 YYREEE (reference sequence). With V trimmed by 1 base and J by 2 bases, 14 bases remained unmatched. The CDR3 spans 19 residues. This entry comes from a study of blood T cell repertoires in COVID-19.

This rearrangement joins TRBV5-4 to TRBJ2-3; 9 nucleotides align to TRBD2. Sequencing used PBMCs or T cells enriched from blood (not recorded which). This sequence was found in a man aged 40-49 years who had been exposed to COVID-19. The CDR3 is CASSLLGLGLAGSTDTQYF. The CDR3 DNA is TGTGCCAGCAGCTTGCTTGGTCTGGGACTAGCCGGGTCCACAGATACGCAGTATTTT.